The entry below gives a single TCR beta chain sequence along with its context. Its target is not known. This sample was taken from a study of T cells expressing NK-cell markers. Study results and caveats: Questions lingered over whether expanded NKG2C+ T cell clones were HCMV-specific. The CD3+CD56-NKG2C+ fraction of several donors was also led by these clonotypes.

UMIs were included in TCR beta cDNA generated by 5'RACE template switching. TCRdb reprocessed the 5' RACE reads, keeping one entry per CDR3 protein, no DNA. Recorded for this sample: roughly 350,000 distinct CDR3 sequences. The germline V gene encodes CDR1 MNHEY and CDR2 SVGAGI. CDR3 length: 15 residues. Sequencing was performed on blood T cells: a sorted CD56 or NKG2C T cell subset, CD4+ or CD8+ T cells, or bulk PBMC T cells (not recorded which). V usage is TRBV6-5 and J usage is TRBJ1-6. This clonotype was sampled from a man aged 18 to 69 in good health. CDR3 residues: CASSYRGGDNSPLHF.